This is a list of T cell receptor beta chains from one sample in a study of CD8+ T cells in alopecia areata. Produced via immunoSEQ multiplex PCR; TCRdb's table is partial and in-frame only. The sample yields under 150,000 clones, approximately 56% seen once. Sequencing was carried out using CD8+ T cells sorted from blood. These receptors all come from a human donor in good health. The CDR3 runs from the conserved cysteine through the conserved F or W. A D gene is named only where the DNA matches it firmly. For some rows the clone size is stated as once, few or many, or as a class when expanded; others skip it.

TRBV28	TRBJ2-7	few	NA	TGTGCCAGCACACAGAGCTCCTACGAGCAGTACTTC	CASTQSSYEQYF
TRBV5-6	TRBJ1-1	NA	NA	TGTGCCAGCAGCTTGGACAGTGGGAGCACTGAAGCTTTCTTT	CASSLDSGSTEAFF
TRBV2	TRBJ2-7	NA	NA	TGTGCCAGCAGGCTTCCGACTAGCGAGCAGTACTTC	CASRLPTSEQYF
TRBV29-1	TRBJ1-4	few	TRBD1	TGCAGCGTTGAGGGACAGGGAAGAGAAAAACTGTTTTTT	CSVEGQGREKLFF
TRBV4-1	TRBJ2-7	NA	NA	TGCGCCAGCAGCCAGAGGCTGAGCAGCTCCTACGAGCAGTACTTC	CASSQRLSSSYEQYF
TRBV11-1	TRBJ1-2	few	TRBD1	TGTGCCAGCAGCGGTCGGACAGGGTATGGCTACACCTTC	CASSGRTGYGYTF
TRBV29-1	TRBJ1-2	few	TRBD1	TGCAGCGATCAGGGGGTCTATGGCTACACCTTC	CSDQGVYGYTF
TRBV29-1	TRBJ2-7	few	NA	TGCAGCGTTGAAGGAGGGGGAGGCTACGAGCAGTACTTC	CSVEGGGGYEQYF
TRBV2	TRBJ2-3	NA	NA	TGTGCCAGCAGTGACCCGGGACCCCCGGTCTGG	CASSDPGPPVW
TRBV19	TRBJ2-3	NA	NA	TGTGCCAGTAAACAGATGGGCACAGATACGCAGTATTTT	CASKQMGTDTQYF
TRBV4-1	TRBJ2-1	NA	NA	TGCGCCAGCAGCCAAGTGGCAGGCCTCCTTAACAATGAGCAGTTCTTC	CASSQVAGLLNNEQFF
TRBV5-6	TRBJ2-1	NA	NA	TGTGCCGAAGGGGAAGGGACCTACAATGAGCAGTTCTTC	CAEGEGTYNEQFF
TRBV6-5	TRBJ1-3	NA	NA	TGTGCCAGCAGCCCTAACTCGGATGGAAACACCATATATTTT	CASSPNSDGNTIYF
TRBV9	TRBJ2-1	NA	TRBD2	TGTGCCAGCAGCGTCCGCGGGTCCGGGAGGGTCTACAATGAGCAGTTCTTC	CASSVRGSGRVYNEQFF
TRBV19	TRBJ2-7	NA	TRBD1	TGTGCCAGTGGTAACAGGACAGGGGGCTCCGAGCAGTACTTC	CASGNRTGGSEQYF
TRBV29-1	TRBJ1-5	NA	NA	TGCAGCGTTGGGTCGACACCCTCGAGAAATCAGCCCCAGCATTTT	CSVGSTPSRNQPQHF
TRBV11-3	TRBJ2-1	NA	TRBD2	TGTGCCAGCAGTCTCGATAGCGGGAGCTCCTACAATGAGCAGTTCTTC	CASSLDSGSSYNEQFF
TRBV5-6	TRBJ2-1	NA	NA	TGTGCCAGCAACCAGGTTCGCCAGGGGCGCGAGCAGTTCTTC	CASNQVRQGREQFF
TRBV7-9	TRBJ2-2	few	NA	TGTGCCAGCAGCTCGATCACCGGGGAGCTGTTTTTT	CASSSITGELFF
TRBV27	TRBJ2-3	NA	NA	TGTGCCAGCAGTTCCCATATCACAGATACGCAGTATTTT	CASSSHITDTQYF
TRBV7-9	TRBJ1-2	NA	NA	TGTGCCAGCAGCTTAAACATGGGATGGGGCTACACCTTC	CASSLNMGWGYTF
TRBV4-2	TRBJ2-1	once	NA	TGTGCCAGCAGCCAAGAGTGGGAGTTGTACAATGAGCAGTTCTTC	CASSQEWELYNEQFF
TRBV29-1	TRBJ2-1	few	TRBD2	TGCAGCACTCGGACTAGCGGATACAATGAGCAGTTCTTC	CSTRTSGYNEQFF
TRBV5-1	TRBJ1-1	NA	NA	TGCGCCAGCAGCTTGGTAACGGCCAAAACAGCGGCTGAAGCTTTCTTT	CASSLVTAKTAAEAFF
TRBV27	TRBJ2-1	NA	TRBD2	TGTGCCACCCGCCCAGACAGCCCGGCGACTAGCGGTTCCTACAATGAGCAGTTCTTC	CATRPDSPATSGSYNEQFF
TRBV27	TRBJ2-1	once	TRBD2	TGTGCCAGCAGTCCCGGGACTAGCGGCCACAATGAGCAGTTCTTC	CASSPGTSGHNEQFF
TRBV29-1	TRBJ1-2	few	TRBD1	TGCAGCGTCCTGACAGGGAGAATATATGGCTACACCTTC	CSVLTGRIYGYTF
TRBV4-1	TRBJ1-5	NA	NA	TGCGCCAGCGCCCCCCAACTGTATAGCAATCAGCCCCAGCATTTT	CASAPQLYSNQPQHF
TRBV4-1	TRBJ2-3	NA	TRBD1	TGCGCCAGCAGCCAAGACTCCGGACAGGGCGTCACAGATACGCAGTATTTT	CASSQDSGQGVTDTQYF
TRBV12-2	TRBJ2-1	NA	NA	TGTGCCAGCAGCTCGTGGAACAATGAGCAGTTCTTC	CASSSWNNEQFF
TRBV11-2	TRBJ2-1	NA	NA	TGTGCCAGCAGCCACCTCGAGAGCTCCTACAATGAGCAGTTCTTC	CASSHLESSYNEQFF
TRBV29-1	TRBJ2-7	NA	NA	TGCAGCGTGGGGGACGGTGGGAGCTCCTACGAGCAGTACTTC	CSVGDGGSSYEQYF
TRBV27	TRBJ2-1	once	TRBD1	TGTGCCAGCAGTTCCGGGACAGGTCCTCCTAATGAGCAGTTCTTC	CASSSGTGPPNEQFF
TRBV29-1	TRBJ2-7	NA	NA	TGCAGCGTTTTTAACTACGAGCAGTACTTC	CSVFNYEQYF
TRBV12-5	TRBJ2-1	NA	NA	TGTGCTAGTGGTTTGCTGGAGGACAATGAGCAGTTCTTC	CASGLLEDNEQFF
TRBV29-1	TRBJ1-1	NA	TRBD1	TGCAGCGTCCCCACAGGGGTCGGCACTGAAGCTTTCTTT	CSVPTGVGTEAFF
TRBV7-9	TRBJ2-7	NA	TRBD1	TGTGCCAGCACCTGGGACAGGGTCGAGCAGTACTTC	CASTWDRVEQYF
TRBV5-1	TRBJ2-7	NA	TRBD1	TGCGCCAGCAGCCTAGACAGGGTCGAGCAGTACTTC	CASSLDRVEQYF
TRBV27	TRBJ1-1	many	NA	TGTGCCAGCAGTTTAGCCATGAACACTGAAGCTTTCTTT	CASSLAMNTEAFF
TRBV7-9	TRBJ2-1	NA	NA	TGTGCCAGCACCGTGGAGTACAATGAGCAGTTCTTC	CASTVEYNEQFF
TRBV7-9	TRBJ1-2	few	TRBD1	TGTGCCAGCAGCCCCGCTACAGGGGCAAACTATGGCTACACCTTC	CASSPATGANYGYTF
TRBV4-1	TRBJ2-2	NA	TRBD1	TGCGCCAGCAGCCCATTCTCCGGGACAGGGCTAACCGGGGAGCTGTTTTTT	CASSPFSGTGLTGELFF
TRBV13	TRBJ1-1	NA	NA	TGTGCCAGCAGCTTGAGGGGCAGGGAGAACACTGAAGCTTTCTTT	CASSLRGRENTEAFF
TRBV25-1	TRBJ2-1	NA	NA	TGTGCCAGCAGTGAGCCCAGGGGGGTATACAATGAGCAGTTCTTC	CASSEPRGVYNEQFF
TRBV27	TRBJ2-1	NA	NA	TGTGCCAGCAGTTTCGGAGACAGCTCCTACAATGAGCAGTTCTTC	CASSFGDSSYNEQFF
TRBV2	TRBJ2-1	NA	TRBD2	TGTGCCAGCAGCGGGACTAGCGGGAGGAGTGGTTTGTACAATGAGCAGTTCTTC	CASSGTSGRSGLYNEQFF
TRBV9	TRBJ2-1	NA	NA	TGTGCCAGCAGCGCAGGTGGAGGGCCCCACAATGAGCAGTTCTTC	CASSAGGGPHNEQFF
TRBV9	TRBJ2-5	NA	NA	TGTGCCAGCAGCGCCTACTCCCTCACCCAAGAGACCCAGTACTTC	CASSAYSLTQETQYF
TRBV30	TRBJ2-2	NA	NA	TGTGCCTGGAGTACCCGGGGAAGTCTAGCGTACACCGGGGAGCTGTTTTTT	CAWSTRGSLAYTGELFF
TRBV5-1	TRBJ2-2	NA	NA	TGCGCCAGCAGCTTTACCGGGGAGCTGTTTTTT	CASSFTGELFF
TRBV2	TRBJ2-2	NA	NA	TGTGCCAGGGGGGCTGGGGGAACGAACACCGGGGAGCTGTTTTTT	CARGAGGTNTGELFF
TRBV29-1	TRBJ1-2	NA	NA	TGCAGCGTCCAGGGACGGAATTATGGCTACACCTTC	CSVQGRNYGYTF
TRBV2	TRBJ2-4	few	NA	TGTGCCAGCAACAGGAGGGGAGCCAAAAACATTCAGTACTTC	CASNRRGAKNIQYF